The 29 T cell receptor beta chains in this list originate from one sample, sequenced in a study of blood T cell repertoires in COVID-19 (dated by TCRdb to between 2020 and 2021). Receptors were amplified or captured by the immunoSEQ multiplex PCR assay. Drawn from immuneACCESS, this table holds only the in-frame rearrangements with V and J called that TCRdb kept. Clones are partly lost; checked studies trace under half to an unresolved V gene and leave the rest unexplained. Across this sample there are 200,000 to 250,000 clones, with roughly 80% seen only once. The top ten hold about 1.3% of the sample. The sample comprised PBMCs or T cells enriched from blood (not recorded which). These receptors came from a woman aged 40 to 50 with acute COVID-19.

A word on this clone: Within the sample, other DNA sequences also encode this same CDR3. J is TRBJ2-1 and V is TRBV27, with 13 bases lining up with TRBD2. The CDR3 is 15 residues long. The V gene end was trimmed by 3 bases and the J gene end by 5 bases; junction bases not matched to a gene: 1. Germline loops: CDR1 MNHEY, CDR2 SMNVEV (reference sequence). CDR3 nucleotides: TGTGCCAGCAGTTTGGGGACTAGCGGGAACAATGAGCAGTTCTTC. It translates to CASSLGTSGNNEQFF.

This clone was recorded a few times. The V gene is TRBV7-9, the J gene TRBJ1-4; D may be TRBD1 (6 bases). Trimming took off 5 bases at V and 0 bases at J, with 10 bases between the two ends. CDR3 length: 15 residues. Germline V gene lookup returns CDR1 SEHNR and CDR2 FQNEAQ (reference sequence). DNA for the CDR3: TGTGCCAGCAGCCCCAGGACAGCAACTAATGAAAAACTGTTTTTT. Protein: CASSPRTATNEKLFF.

V gene TRBV19 combines with J gene TRBJ2-5; 7 nucleotides line up with TRBD1. Germline V gene sequence: CDR1 LNHDA, CDR2 SQIVND (reference sequence). The trim removed 0 bases at V and 5 bases at J, leaving 12 bases unmatched. There are 17 residues in the CDR3. The CDR3 DNA reads as TGTGCCAGTAGTATAGAGGGGACAGTCAAAGGTGCGGAGACCCAGTACTTC. Its protein product is CASSIEGTVKGAETQYF.

The chain links TRBV7-3 to TRBJ1-6; a weak D match, TRBD1 (6 bases). Germline V gene sequence: CDR1 SGHTA, CDR2 FQGTGA. V was clipped by 0 bases and J by 5 bases, with 8 bases between them. The CDR3 loop spans 15 amino acids. The CDR3 DNA is TGTGCCAGCAGCTTAACGGGGGACAATAATTCACCCCTCCACTTT. Translation gives CASSLTGDNNSPLHF.

This clone was seen a few times. The chain is built from TRBV9 and TRBJ2-3; the D gene is possibly TRBD1 (6 bases). V was clipped by 3 bases and J by 2 bases, with 19 bases between them. This CDR3 region has 17 residues. From germline, CDR1 is SGDLS and CDR2 YYNGEE. In DNA form, the CDR3 reads TGTGCCAGCAGCGAAACCGGACAGTGGCCCTCCACAGATACGCAGTATTTT. Residues: CASSETGQWPSTDTQYF.

The chain is built from TRBV2 and TRBJ1-2, with 7 bases matching TRBD1. The CDR3 sequence is 14 residues long. V gave up 4 bases and J gave up 5 bases; unmatched junction bases: 7. Germline V gene lookup returns CDR1 SNHLY and CDR2 FYNNEI. CDR3 amino acids: CASSARRDSYGYTF. CDR3 sequence (DNA): TGTGCCAGCAGTGCACGCCGGGACAGTTATGGCTACACCTTC.

The rearrangement links TRBV19 to TRBJ1-2; maybe TRBD1 (5 bases). CDR1 is LNHDA and CDR2 is SQIVND in the germline V gene (reference sequence). V gave up 3 bases and J gave up 0 bases, with 11 bases separating them. This CDR3 has 15 amino acids. The CDR3 DNA reads TGTGCCAGTAGTATTATGGACACGTCTAACTATGGCTACACCTTC. Encoded protein: CASSIMDTSNYGYTF.

This clone has ten or more counts. The chain is built from TRBV2 and TRBJ1-6; 8 nucleotides line up with TRBD1. Trimming removed 3 bases from V and 10 bases from J; junction bases left unmatched: 8. The CDR3 contains 15 residues. Germline lookup yields CDR1 SNHLY and CDR2 FYNNEI. This CDR3 is CASSDTWTGRSPLHF. CDR3 in DNA: TGTGCCAGCAGTGATACATGGACAGGGCGGTCACCCCTCCACTTT.

The chain employs TRBV5-1 and TRBJ1-1; the match to TRBD1 covers 8 bases. After removal of 2 bases from V and 8 bases from J, the junction contained 2 bases not matched to a gene. CDR3 size: 12 residues. CDR1 and CDR2 (germline): SGHRS, YFSETQ. In nucleotides, the CDR3 is TGCGCCAGCAGCTTACAGGGGGTGGAAGCTTTCTTT. Translated: CASSLQGVEAFF.

V gene TRBV5-8 combines with J gene TRBJ2-5; D may be TRBD1 (6 bases). This CDR3 is 14 amino acids long. V shed 1 base and J shed 3 bases, with 10 bases lying between them. Germline V gives CDR1 SGHTS, CDR2 YDEGEE. In nucleotides, the CDR3 is TGTGCCAGCAGCTTGTATGGACAGAAAGAGACCCAGTACTTC. Its protein is CASSLYGQKETQYF.

As concerns this clone: The sample has other DNA sequences that encode this CDR3 too. The chain is built from TRBV19 and TRBJ2-1; no reliable D call. The germline V gene has CDR1 LNHDA and CDR2 SQIVND (reference sequence). The CDR3 spans 11 residues. Trimming took 8 bases from V and 2 from J, leaving 4 bases between them. CDR3 coding DNA: TGTGCCAGTCGGGCCTACAATGAGCAGTTCTTC. Protein sequence: CASRAYNEQFF.

The rearrangement uses TRBV5-6 and TRBJ2-3; a weak D match, TRBD1 (5 bases). Looked up from germline, CDR1 is SGHDT and CDR2 is YYEEEE. This CDR3 contains 13 residues. With 4 bases removed from V and 5 bases from J, the gap between germline ends came to 11 bases. CDR3 residues: CASSLGRGDTQYF. The CDR3 DNA reads TGTGCCAGCAGCCTCGGTAGGGGAGATACGCAGTATTTT. Together with reference TRBV5-6 and TRBJ2-3, the CDR3 gives the full variable domain: DAGVTQSPTHLIKTRGQQVTLRCSPKSGHDTVSWYQQALGQGPQFIFQYYEEEERQRGNFPDRFSGHQFPNYSSELNVNALLLGDSALYLCASSLGRGDTQYFGPGTRLTVL.

This chain joins TRBV2 and TRBJ2-1; 10 positions agree with TRBD1. V was clipped by 6 bases and J by 14 bases; unmatched bases: 7. Germline CDR1 and CDR2: SNHLY and FYNNEI. The CDR3 has 12 residues. CDR3: CASRILGTGEFF. The CDR3 bases are TGTGCCAGCAGAATTCTCGGGACAGGGGAGTTCTTC.

In its sample, this clone was seen a few times. The chain joins TRBV28 to TRBJ2-1, with a weak D call TRBD2 (5 bases). Between the trimmed V and J ends, which lost 4 bases and 6 bases, there was a span of 16 bases. CDR3 length: 15 residues. Looked up from germline, CDR1 is MDHEN and CDR2 is SYDVKM. CDR3 coding DNA: TGTGCCAGCAGTTCATCCGGGGTGAACATCAATGAGCAGTTCTTC. Encoded protein: CASSSSGVNINEQFF. Together with reference TRBV28 and TRBJ2-1, the CDR3 gives the full variable domain: DVKVTQSSRYLVKRTGEKVFLECVQDMDHENMFWYRQDPGLGLRLIYFSYDVKMKEKGDIPEGYSVSREKKERFSLILESASTNQTSMYLCASSSSGVNINEQFFGPGTRLTVL.

The rearrangement uses TRBV15 and TRBJ2-2; D gene uncertain. The CDR3 runs 14 residues. The V gene lost 3 bases and the J gene lost 5 bases, with 10 bases spanning the gap. The germline gives CDR1 LNHNV, CDR2 YYDKDF (reference sequence). CDR3 amino acids: CATSSPPRTGELFF. CDR3 DNA sequence: TGTGCCACCAGCAGCCCGCCTAGGACCGGGGAGCTGTTTTTT. Combining the CDR3 with reference TRBV15 and TRBJ2-2 gives the whole variable domain DAMVIQNPRYQVTQFGKPVTLSCSQTLNHNVMYWYQQKSSQAPKLLFHYYDKDFNNEADTPDNFQSRRPNTSFCFLDIRSPGLGDTAMYLCATSSPPRTGELFFGEGSRLTVL.

The J gene is TRBJ2-3, the V gene TRBV30; D might be TRBD2 (6 bases). V lost 4 bases, J lost 12 bases, and 14 bases lay in between. Germline V lookup: CDR1 GTSNPN, CDR2 SVGIG (reference sequence). This CDR3 spans 11 amino acids. For the CDR3, the DNA is TGTGCCTGGACGGTGACTAGAATTCAGTATTTT. This codes for CAWTVTRIQYF.

The chain joins TRBV9 to TRBJ1-6, with TRBD1 matching over 8 bases. V lost 0 bases to trimming and J lost 5 bases; unmatched junction nucleotides: 1. This CDR3 is built from 15 residues. CDR1 is SGDLS, CDR2 YYNGEE, per germline. The CDR3 nucleotides are TGTGCCAGCAGCGTAGCCAGGGGGCATAATTCACCCCTCCACTTT. The encoded protein is CASSVARGHNSPLHF. The whole variable domain, filled in from reference TRBV9 and TRBJ1-6, reads DSGVTQTPKHLITATGQRVTLRCSPRSGDLSVYWYQQSLDQGLQFLIQYYNGEERAKGNILERFSAQQFPDLHSELNLSSLELGDSALYFCASSVARGHNSPLHFGNGTRLTVT.

This clone has a single count. The chain has TRBV7-2 and TRBJ2-5; unclear D gene. The germline V gene encodes CDR1 SGHTA and CDR2 FQGNSA. The CDR3 consists of 15 residues. V shed 5 bases and J shed 1 base, with 14 bases lying between them. The CDR3 bases are TGTGCCAGCAGCCCCTTCAGACTGGTCCAAGAGACCCAGTACTTC. This codes for CASSPFRLVQETQYF.

The gene calls are TRBV5-1 and TRBJ1-2; 8 bases match TRBD1. CDR3 length equals 15 residues. Germline V gene data show CDR1 as SGHRS and CDR2 as YFSETQ. Trimming removed 3 bases from V and 4 bases from J; junction bases left unmatched: 8. The CDR3 DNA sequence: TGCGCCAGCAGCTCTGCAGGGGGCGCGGGCTATGGCTACACCTTC. Translated, it gives CASSSAGGAGYGYTF.

This chain connects TRBV27 to TRBJ1-1; D is unresolved. The CDR3 extends over 12 amino acids. Germline CDR1 is MNHEY and CDR2 is SMNVEV (reference sequence). Trimming left V 6 bases short and J 3 bases short, with 8 bases between. CDR3 loop: CASSGDYTEAFF. Here the CDR3 DNA reads TGTGCCAGCAGCGGGGATTACACTGAAGCTTTCTTT.

The chain has TRBV6-5 and TRBJ1-2; weak D call: TRBD1 (5 bases). The V end lost 5 bases, the J end lost 0 bases, and 10 bases lay between the germline ends. The germline CDR1 and CDR2 sequences are MNHEY and SVGAGI. The CDR3 sequence is 14 residues long. CDR3 DNA sequence: TGTGCCAGCAGTACATGGACAACTAACTATGGCTACACCTTC. It translates to CASSTWTTNYGYTF.

This clone was detected only once. This rearrangement joins TRBV19 to TRBJ1-1, with 9 bases matching TRBD1. The CDR3 runs to 14 residues. Germline assignment: CDR1 LNHDA and CDR2 SQIVND (reference sequence). V was clipped by 10 bases and J by 4 bases; unmatched bases: 10. The CDR3 DNA reads as TGTGCCACCTCCCCGGAGGACAGGGGCACTGAAGCTTTCTTT. Amino acid sequence: CATSPEDRGTEAFF.

This clone came up a few times. This chain links TRBV24-1 with TRBJ1-2; D may be TRBD1 (5 bases). The CDR3 consists of 13 residues. V was pared by 3 bases and J by 8 bases, with 12 bases between. Per germline, CDR1 KGHDR and CDR2 SFDVKD. The CDR3 loop reads CATSDTQGGGYTF. DNA of the CDR3: TGTGCCACCAGTGATACCCAGGGTGGCGGCTACACCTTC.

This chain connects TRBV12-3 or TRBV12-4 to TRBJ1-6, with TRBD1 as a possible D gene (6 bases). The V and J ends lost 5 bases and 12 bases respectively, with 11 bases between them. The CDR3 contains 12 residues. This CDR3 is CASSHPGEPLHF. The CDR3 DNA follows: TGTGCCAGCAGTCACCCAGGGGAACCCCTCCACTTT.

This clone was found a few times. Here the CDR3 DNA reads TGTGCCACCCTCGTAAGCGGGTTGAATGAGCAGTTCTTC. Its translation: CATLVSGLNEQFF. The chain has TRBV6-5 and TRBJ2-1; perhaps TRBD2 as D (6 bases). Germline assignment: CDR1 MNHEY and CDR2 SVGAGI. This CDR3 spans 13 amino acids. V lost 10 bases and J 7 bases, leaving 17 bases between the germline ends.

The CDR3 here is CSVTPGGANQPQHF. The CDR3, as DNA: TGCAGCGTTACTCCGGGAGGCGCCAATCAGCCCCAGCATTTT. The genes are TRBV29-1 and TRBJ1-5; D not certain. Trimming removed 5 bases at V and 3 bases at J, with 14 bases between. Germline CDR1 is SQVTM and CDR2 is ANQGSEA. The CDR3 consists of 14 residues. Full variable domain (remainder filled in from reference TRBV29-1 and TRBJ1-5): SAVISQKPSRDICQRGTSLTIQCQVDSQVTMMFWYRQQPGQSLTLIATANQGSEATYESGFVIDKFPISRPNLTFSTLTVSNMSPEDSSIYLCSVTPGGANQPQHFGDGTRLSIL.

The V call is TRBV6-5, the J call TRBJ1-1, with 12 bases identical to TRBD1. Germline CDR1 and CDR2: MNHEY and SVGAGI. This CDR3 spans 13 amino acids. With 11 bases clipped from V and 11 bases from J, the junction kept 12 bases outside the gene matches. This CDR3 is CASSGTGGFVAFF. Written as DNA, the CDR3 is TGTGCCTCTTCCGGGACAGGGGGCTTTGTGGCTTTCTTT.

The V gene is TRBV27, the J gene TRBJ2-1; a possible D gene is TRBD2 (6 bases). The germline CDR1 and CDR2 sequences are MNHEY and SMNVEV (reference sequence). This CDR3 has 14 residues. V lost 6 bases, J lost 2 bases, and 11 bases lay in between. The CDR3 DNA reads TGTGCCAGCAGACTAGCCGATACCTACAATGAGCAGTTCTTC. Translating it yields CASRLADTYNEQFF.

The chain is built from TRBV28 and TRBJ2-7; TRBD2 matches 9 bases. Germline CDR1 is MDHEN and CDR2 is SYDVKM. There are 17 residues in the CDR3. After removal of 3 bases from V and 5 bases from J, the junction contained 14 bases not matched to a gene. The CDR3 loop is CASSFQHEREELNEQYF. The CDR3, as DNA: TGTGCCAGCAGTTTCCAACATGAGCGGGAGGAACTAAACGAGCAGTACTTC.